This T cell receptor beta chain was identified during a study of T cell repertoires in cytomegalovirus infection. Across the study: Public TCR beta signatures indicated both CMV infection and matching HLA type.

Study-wide points: There were HLA-C-restricted CMV-specific TCR beta clonotypes dominating the ex vivo response. There were carriers of CMV plus the relevant HLA, and cumulative public TCR beta family frequency identified them.

V was clipped by 5 bases and J by 7 bases; unmatched bases: 7. The CDR3 consists of 14 residues. Germline CDR1 and CDR2: LNHDA and SQIVND (reference sequence). TCRdb redid the calling of the reads with MiXCR, one entry per CDR3 protein. The sample includes around 170,000 distinct CDR3 sequences, 13% to 15% seen only once; the top ten take approximately 30%. This clonotype was detected many times. Its antigen remains unidentified. The TCR was taken from a human donor in good health (CMV status not recorded). Some clones in this sample may be carry-over from other donors' samples. This chain uses TRBV19 with TRBJ2-1; 8 positions agree with TRBD2. Sequenced material: PBMCs. The CDR3 DNA reads TGTGCCAGTAGTGCAAGCGGGAGTAAAAATGAGCAGTTCTTC. Protein sequence: CASSASGSKNEQFF.